This is a list of T cell receptor beta chains from one sample in a study of shared clonotypes between healthy human individuals. TCRdb keeps only in-frame clones here, not all; method: immunoSEQ multiplex PCR. The sample lists around 510,000 clones; roughly 95% were seen once. Input material: naive CD4+ T cells sorted from blood. Source of these receptors: a young woman in good health. Both conserved end residues are part of each CDR3. D genes are given only for firm matches. Some rows mark clone size as missing; the rest say once, few, many or name a class of expanded clone.

TRBV2	NA	TRBJ2-7	NA	15	CASSGSGSSAYEQYF	TGTGCCAGCAGTGGAAGTGGATCTAGCGCCTACGAGCAGTACTTC
TRBV9	NA	TRBJ2-5	NA	15	CASSPQGGLQETQYF	TGTGCCAGCAGCCCCCAGGGAGGCCTTCAAGAGACCCAGTACTTC
TRBV5-1	TRBD2	TRBJ2-1	once	17	CASSQGTSVSSYNEQFF	TGCGCCAGCAGCCAGGGGACTAGCGTCAGCTCCTACAATGAGCAGTTCTTC
TRBV6-1	NA	TRBJ1-2	NA	12	CASSGQGYGYTF	TGTGCCAGCAGTGGGCAGGGCTATGGCTACACCTTC
TRBV18	TRBD2	TRBJ2-3	once	18	CASSPFGLAVTSTDTQYF	TGTGCCAGCTCACCATTCGGACTAGCGGTCACCTCCACAGATACGCAGTATTTT
TRBV5-1	TRBD2	TRBJ2-3	NA	17	CASSLELLAGSTDTQYF	TGCGCCAGCAGCTTGGAATTACTAGCGGGGAGCACAGATACGCAGTATTTT
TRBV7-9	NA	TRBJ1-4	NA	14	CASSLTATNEKLFF	TGTGCCAGCAGCTTAACGGCAACTAATGAAAAACTGTTTTTT
TRBV23-1	NA	TRBJ1-5	NA	15	CASSQSWKGRKPQHF	TGCGCCAGCAGTCAATCGTGGAAGGGTAGGAAGCCCCAGCATTTT
TRBV4-1	TRBD2	TRBJ2-5	NA	17	CASSQDVTSGRRKTQYF	TGCGCCAGCAGCCAAGACGTGACTAGCGGGAGGAGAAAGACCCAGTACTTC
TRBV27	NA	TRBJ1-6	NA	14	CASSLSWGNSPLHF	TGTGCCAGCAGTTTATCGTGGGGTAACTCACCCCTCCACTTT
TRBV19	TRBD1	TRBJ2-2	NA	18	CASSRGQGFGANTGELFF	TGTGCCAGTAGTAGGGGACAGGGGTTCGGGGCGAACACCGGGGAGCTGTTTTTT
TRBV18	TRBD2	TRBJ2-3	NA	18	CASSPSWVSGSSTDTQYF	TGTGCCAGCTCACCATCTTGGGTTAGCGGGAGCAGTACAGATACGCAGTATTTT
TRBV5-1	TRBD1	TRBJ2-5	NA	15	CASSFRDSTQETQYF	TGCGCCAGCAGCTTCCGGGACAGCACCCAAGAGACCCAGTACTTC
TRBV11-3	TRBD2	TRBJ2-1	NA	17	CASSPRAGLASYNEQFF	TGTGCCAGCAGCCCGCGGGCGGGACTAGCCTCCTACAATGAGCAGTTCTTC
TRBV2	NA	TRBJ2-3	NA	12	CASRATLDTQYF	TGTGCCAGCAGAGCGACCCTGGATACGCAGTATTTT
TRBV5-1	NA	TRBJ1-1	NA	14	CASKQGLWNTEAFF	TGCGCCAGCAAGCAGGGATTGTGGAACACTGAAGCTTTCTTT
TRBV7-3	TRBD1	TRBJ2-5	NA	15	CASRSTRGLQETQYF	TGTGCCAGCAGGTCAACGAGGGGGCTCCAAGAGACCCAGTACTTC
TRBV18	NA	TRBJ2-7	NA	14	CASSPGSSSYEQYF	TGTGCCAGCTCACCAGGCTCCAGCTCCTACGAGCAGTACTTC
TRBV28	TRBD2	TRBJ2-1	once	16	CASSQPGLAVYNEQFF	TGTGCCAGCAGTCAACCGGGACTAGCGGTTTACAATGAGCAGTTCTTC
TRBV4-1	TRBD2	TRBJ2-7	NA	15	CASSQPPGLVYEQYF	TGCGCCAGCAGCCAACCTCCGGGACTAGTCTACGAGCAGTACTTC
TRBV29-1	TRBD2	TRBJ2-1	NA	17	CSTAGLAGGPSYNEQFF	TGCAGCACCGCAGGACTAGCGGGAGGGCCATCCTACAATGAGCAGTTCTTC
TRBV28	TRBD1	TRBJ2-5	NA	14	CASSPGGQQETQYF	TGTGCCAGCAGTCCAGGGGGACAGCAAGAGACCCAGTACTTC
TRBV6-6	NA	TRBJ1-4	NA	14	CASSYMSGSEKLFF	TGTGCCAGCAGTTACATGTCGGGTAGTGAAAAACTGTTTTTT
TRBV11-2	NA	TRBJ1-1	few	13	CASSVGVLVEAFF	TGTGCCAGCAGCGTAGGGGTTCTCGTTGAAGCTTTCTTT
TRBV5-1	TRBD1	TRBJ2-5	NA	15	CASSAGQGVRETQYF	TGCGCCAGCAGCGCAGGACAGGGGGTTAGAGAGACCCAGTACTTC
TRBV5-1	NA	TRBJ2-7	NA	16	CASSLGVGVRANEQYF	TGCGCCAGCAGCTTGGGAGTAGGGGTCAGAGCTAACGAGCAGTACTTC
TRBV4-1	TRBD1	TRBJ1-5	NA	13	CASTGQGHQPQHF	TGCGCCAGCACAGGACAGGGGCATCAGCCCCAGCATTTT
TRBV9	NA	TRBJ1-3	NA	14	CASSVGGTGNTIYF	TGTGCCAGCAGCGTAGGGGGGACTGGAAACACCATATATTTT
TRBV10-3	NA	TRBJ1-4	NA	13	CATRGPSNEKLFF	TGTGCCACGAGGGGACCGAGTAATGAAAAACTGTTTTTT
TRBV4-2	NA	TRBJ2-1	NA	14	CASSQDQGYNEQFF	TGTGCCAGCAGCCAAGATCAGGGGTACAATGAGCAGTTCTTC
TRBV5-1	NA	TRBJ2-3	once	13	CASSLALADTQYF	TGCGCCAGCAGCTTGGCCTTGGCAGATACGCAGTATTTT
TRBV6-1	NA	TRBJ1-5	NA	14	CASSEYRGNQPQHF	TGTGCCAGCAGTGAATATCGAGGAAATCAGCCCCAGCATTTT
TRBV6-1	NA	TRBJ2-7	NA	13	CASSERGRGEQYF	TGTGCCAGCAGTGAACGGGGCAGGGGTGAGCAGTACTTC
TRBV18	TRBD2	TRBJ2-1	NA	15	CASSPGREFMDEQFF	TGTGCCAGCTCACCTGGGCGGGAGTTCATGGATGAGCAGTTCTTC
TRBV6-5	TRBD1	TRBJ1-1	once	13	CASRRDRESEAFF	TGTGCCAGCAGGCGGGACAGGGAAAGTGAAGCTTTCTTT